A selection of T cell receptor beta chains follows, all from one sample in a study of blood T cell repertoires in COVID-19. The assay was immunoSEQ multiplex PCR, and TCRdb's table has in-frame clones only and misses some. Of hundreds of thousands of clones listed, around 90% are singletons. What was sequenced was PBMCs or T cells enriched from blood (not recorded which). These receptors originate from a woman aged 50 to 65 who had recovered from COVID-19. Both conserved end residues are part of each CDR3. D genes are given only for firm matches. Size is omitted from some rows. Given values are once, few, many or a class for expanded clones.

j_gene: TRBJ2-1
abundance: .
v_gene: TRBV5-1
d_gene: TRBD1
CDR3aa: CASSLRTGGNGEQFF
CDR3nt: TGCGCCAGCAGCCTACGGACAGGGGGTAATGGGGAGCAGTTCTTC

j_gene: TRBJ2-1
abundance: .
v_gene: TRBV14
d_gene: .
CDR3aa: CASSLSSYNEQFF
CDR3nt: TGTGCCAGCAGCTTATCCTCCTACAATGAGCAGTTCTTC

j_gene: TRBJ2-7
abundance: .
v_gene: TRBV28
d_gene: TRBD1
CDR3aa: CASSSNRDSYEQYF
CDR3nt: TGTGCCAGCAGTTCCAACCGGGACAGTTACGAGCAGTACTTC

j_gene: TRBJ1-1
abundance: .
v_gene: TRBV7-8
d_gene: .
CDR3aa: CASSQNRETEAFF
CDR3nt: TGTGCCAGCAGCCAGAACAGGGAAACTGAAGCTTTCTTT

j_gene: TRBJ1-2
abundance: .
v_gene: TRBV6-4
d_gene: TRBD1
CDR3aa: CASRPNLDRAGVYTF
CDR3nt: TGTGCCAGCAGACCAAACCTCGACAGGGCCGGCGTCTACACCTTC

j_gene: TRBJ2-7
abundance: .
v_gene: TRBV27
d_gene: .
CDR3aa: CASTTRTATLYEQYF
CDR3nt: TGTGCCAGCACCACGAGAACAGCCACCTTGTACGAGCAGTACTTC

j_gene: TRBJ2-5
abundance: .
v_gene: TRBV7-8
d_gene: TRBD2
CDR3aa: CASSWAAGDQETQYF
CDR3nt: TGTGCCAGCAGCTGGGCGGCGGGAGACCAAGAGACCCAGTACTTC

j_gene: TRBJ2-7
abundance: once
v_gene: TRBV27
d_gene: TRBD1
CDR3aa: CASSLFQGANPYEQYF
CDR3nt: TGTGCCAGCAGTTTATTTCAGGGGGCCAACCCCTACGAGCAGTACTTC

j_gene: TRBJ2-1
abundance: .
v_gene: TRBV7-9
d_gene: .
CDR3aa: CASRYQGGFFDEQFF
CDR3nt: TGTGCCAGCAGGTACCAGGGGGGCTTTTTCGATGAGCAGTTCTTC

j_gene: TRBJ1-5
abundance: .
v_gene: TRBV7-2
d_gene: .
CDR3aa: CASSKLSNQPQHF
CDR3nt: TGTGCCAGCAGCAAATTAAGCAATCAGCCCCAGCATTTT

j_gene: TRBJ1-5
abundance: .
v_gene: TRBV19
d_gene: .
CDR3aa: CASMVQAMVSGQPQHF
CDR3nt: TGTGCCAGTATGGTTCAGGCGATGGTAAGTGGGCAGCCCCAGCATTTT

j_gene: TRBJ2-6
abundance: .
v_gene: TRBV30
d_gene: .
CDR3aa: CAWSEFSVPGANVLTF
CDR3nt: TGTGCCTGGAGTGAATTTAGTGTCCCTGGGGCCAACGTCCTGACTTTC

j_gene: TRBJ2-1
abundance: .
v_gene: TRBV7-2
d_gene: TRBD1
CDR3aa: CASSLNPLGQGSRYNEQFF
CDR3nt: TGTGCCAGCAGCTTAAACCCCCTCGGACAGGGTTCAAGATACAATGAGCAGTTCTTC

j_gene: TRBJ2-6
abundance: .
v_gene: TRBV3-1/TRBV3-2
d_gene: TRBD2
CDR3aa: CASSQVLAGNHGANVLTF
CDR3nt: TGTGCCAGCAGCCAAGTATTAGCGGGGAATCATGGGGCCAACGTCCTGACTTTC

j_gene: TRBJ1-2
abundance: .
v_gene: TRBV7-9
d_gene: .
CDR3aa: CASSRTEDNYGYTF
CDR3nt: TGTGCCAGCAGCCGGACAGAAGATAACTATGGCTACACCTTC

j_gene: TRBJ2-3
abundance: .
v_gene: TRBV13
d_gene: .
CDR3aa: CASSLAETDTQYF
CDR3nt: TGTGCCAGCAGCTTAGCGGAGACAGATACGCAGTATTTT

j_gene: TRBJ2-2
abundance: .
v_gene: TRBV11-2
d_gene: .
CDR3aa: CASSLAPGGGRSGELFF
CDR3nt: TGTGCCAGCAGCTTAGCCCCAGGCGGAGGGAGGTCCGGGGAGCTGTTTTTT

j_gene: TRBJ2-2
abundance: .
v_gene: TRBV9
d_gene: TRBD1
CDR3aa: CATGQGAGTGELFF
CDR3nt: TGTGCCACAGGACAGGGGGCTGGCACCGGGGAGCTGTTTTTT

j_gene: TRBJ2-7
abundance: few
v_gene: TRBV6-5
d_gene: .
CDR3aa: CASSLTRDTYEQYF
CDR3nt: TGTGCCAGCAGCCTGACTAGAGATACCTACGAGCAGTACTTC

j_gene: TRBJ1-1
abundance: .
v_gene: TRBV5-1
d_gene: .
CDR3aa: CASRVNGNTEAFF
CDR3nt: TGCGCCAGCAGAGTGAACGGGAACACTGAAGCTTTCTTT